A single sample gave rise to the 15 T cell receptor beta chains below, sequenced in a study of regulatory T cells in long-lasting Graves disease. Arm-PCR of CDR3 regions and iRepertoire HTBI primers were the basis on which TCR beta libraries were built. TCRdb reprocessed the multiplex PCR reads with MiXCR, giving one entry per CDR3 protein. The data contain some 500,000 distinct CDR3 sequences, roughly 12% of them singletons. Sample time point: newly diagnosed GD, antithyroid drugs for less than 3 months. Making the TCR library involved RNA that had been extracted from PBMCs. The data were also submitted as part of a second study, on T cells in Graves' hyperthyroidism and ophthalmopathy.

The specimen was peripheral blood mononuclear cells (PBMCs), collected at new diagnosis, from a patient treated with antithyroid drugs. These receptors were taken from a man aged 30-40 years with Graves disease.

This clonotype showed up many times. The V and J genes are TRBV10-3 and TRBJ2-2; 8 bases align to TRBD1. The germline V gene encodes CDR1 ENHRY and CDR2 SYGVKD. V lost 4 bases to trimming and J lost 5 bases; unmatched junction nucleotides: 9. The CDR3 is 16 residues long. The CDR3 reads CAISGTGTGVTGELFF. CDR3 coding DNA: TGTGCCATCAGTGGAACTGGGACAGGCGTTACCGGGGAGCTGTTTTTT.

This clonotype was seen only a few times. The rearrangement uses TRBV30 and TRBJ2-3; D uncertain. The CDR3 is made up of 12 amino acids. The germline V gene has CDR1 GTSNPN and CDR2 SVGIG (reference sequence). Trimming took off 2 bases at V and 0 bases at J, with 3 bases between the two ends. The CDR3 DNA reads as TGTGCCTGGAGTAATAGCACAGATACGCAGTATTTT. Translated, it gives CAWSNSTDTQYF.

This clonotype was seen a handful of times. This chain joins TRBV11-3 and TRBJ2-3, with 10 bases aligning to TRBD1. The CDR3 extends over 15 amino acids. V dropped 1 base and J dropped 6; count of bases not matched to a gene: 4. Germline V gene data show CDR1 as SGHNT and CDR2 as YENEEA. This CDR3 reads CASSLAGQGKDTQYF. CDR3 bases: TGTGCCAGCAGCTTAGCGGGACAGGGGAAGGATACGCAGTATTTT.

Concerning this clonotype itself: A much larger clone lies one base from this, so it may be a read error. The chain carries TRBV30 and TRBJ2-1; 7 nucleotides match TRBD2. The length of the CDR3 is 15 residues. The germline gives CDR1 GTSNPN, CDR2 SVGIG (reference sequence). With 3 bases clipped from V and 1 base from J, the junction kept 6 bases outside the gene matches. The CDR3 protein is CAWRTGLGSYNEQFF. The CDR3 coding sequence is TGTGCCTGGAGGACCGGACTAGGATCCTACAATGAGCAGTTCTTC.

This clonotype was seen ten or more times. The chain recombines TRBV6-5 with TRBJ2-7; 9 bases are shared with TRBD2. In germline, CDR1 is MNHEY, CDR2 SVGAGI. After removal of 4 bases from V and 3 bases from J, the junction contained 10 bases not matched to a gene. The CDR3 has 16 amino acids. In DNA, the CDR3 is TGTGCCAGCAGTTTCCTTTCGACTAGCGGCTACTACGAGCAGTACTTC. Translation: CASSFLSTSGYYEQYF.

This clonotype was picked up many times. The chain has TRBV2 and TRBJ2-1, with 8 positions matching TRBD2. The CDR3 totals 15 residues. Germline CDR1 is SNHLY and CDR2 is FYNNEI. J was trimmed by 6 bases and V by 6 bases; bases with no gene match: 10. CDR3 sequence reads: CASSNRAGVGNEQFF. The DNA for the CDR3 is TGTGCCAGCAGCAATAGAGCGGGAGTGGGCAATGAGCAGTTCTTC.

This clonotype was picked up many times. The rearrangement uses TRBV4-1 and TRBJ2-5, with TRBD2 identical over 7 bases. The DNA end lines up better with TRBJ2-1; the J call may be wrong. Germline CDR1 and CDR2: MGHRA and YSYEKL. The length of the CDR3 is 15 residues. The DNA for the CDR3 is TGCGCCAGCAGCCAAGCGGGAGGCCTGGCGGATGAGCAGTTCTTC. As protein: CASSQAGGLADEQFF.

This rearrangement joins TRBV19 to TRBJ2-5; 10 nucleotides match TRBD2. This CDR3 contains 17 residues. With V trimmed by 4 bases and J by 0 bases, 8 bases remained unmatched. CDR1 and CDR2 from the germline V gene are LNHDA and SQIVND (reference sequence). The CDR3 coding sequence is TGTGCCAGTAGTAAAATAGCGGGAGGACCAAACCAAGAGACCCAGTACTTC. Translated, it gives CASSKIAGGPNQETQYF.

This clonotype turned up a few times. The V and J genes are TRBV5-4 and TRBJ2-5; 7 bases agree with TRBD1. The CDR3 loop spans 18 amino acids. The J segment lost 5 bases and the V segment lost 0 bases, leaving 16 bases of the junction unmatched. From germline, CDR1 is SGHNT and CDR2 YYREEE (reference sequence). The CDR3 DNA is TGTGCCAGCAGCTTGGAACCGGGGCAGGGGGTAACTTGGGAGACCCAGTACTTC. It yields the protein CASSLEPGQGVTWETQYF.

This clonotype was observed a few times. This sequence joins TRBV30 and TRBJ2-3; D remains ambiguous. The CDR3 has 14 amino acids. In germline, CDR1 is GTSNPN, CDR2 SVGIG (reference sequence). The V end lost 4 bases, the J end lost 2 bases, and 13 bases lay between the germline ends. CDR3 amino acids: CAWTRALATDTQYF. As DNA, the CDR3 is TGTGCCTGGACCCGGGCCTTAGCCACAGATACGCAGTATTTT.

The genes are TRBV4-1 and TRBJ2-7; 7 nucleotides line up with TRBD2. The CDR3 contains 12 residues. Germline lookup yields CDR1 MGHRA and CDR2 YSYEKL. V dropped 2 bases and J dropped 12; count of bases not matched to a gene: 7. CDR3 sequence: CASSQPKGGLYF. DNA of the CDR3: TGCGCCAGCAGCCAACCCAAGGGAGGGTTGTACTTC.

This clonotype came up many times. The chain combines TRBV15 with TRBJ1-2, with 9 positions matching TRBD1. Germline trimming cut 5 bases from V and 8 bases from J; bases unmatched to any gene: 3. Germline V gene data show CDR1 as LNHNV and CDR2 as YYDKDF (reference sequence). The CDR3 contains 12 residues. The CDR3 spells CATSGQGTGYTF. The DNA of the CDR3 is TGTGCCACCAGCGGACAGGGGACGGGCTACACCTTC.

This clonotype has at least ten counts. The V and J genes are TRBV2 and TRBJ2-7; D remains ambiguous. This CDR3 contains 13 residues. V lost 8 bases, J lost 2 bases, and 13 bases lay in between. In germline, CDR1 is SNHLY, CDR2 FYNNEI. The CDR3 DNA is TGTGCCAGCGAGTTTAGGGATGCCTACGAGCAGTACTTC. Residues: CASEFRDAYEQYF.

This clonotype has just a few counts. The rearrangement uses TRBV20-1 and TRBJ1-4; D is uncertain. The germline V gene has CDR1 DFQATT and CDR2 SNEGSKA (reference sequence). The CDR3 has 13 amino acids. V lost 2 bases and J lost 0, with 4 bases in between. The CDR3 sequence is CSARNATNEKLFF. CDR3 DNA: TGCAGTGCTAGAAATGCAACTAATGAAAAACTGTTTTTT.

This clonotype was detected ten times or more. The rearrangement links TRBV12-3 or TRBV12-4 to TRBJ2-5, with a tentative D call TRBD1 (6 bases). The CDR3 runs 15 residues. V was cut by 6 bases and J by 2 bases, with 16 bases left in between. The CDR3 here is CASSQGGAPQETQYF. The CDR3 nucleotides are TGTGCCAGCAGCCAAGGGGGAGCACCACAAGAGACCCAGTACTTC.